This entry describes one T cell receptor beta chain. This sample was taken from a study of blood T cell repertoires in COVID-19. Followed over time, Seattle patients had been enrolled while infection was active. As processed by the authors: Scientists estimated how many nucleated cells there were by amplifying reference gene primers. Profiling relied on immunoSEQ multiplex PCR, and the TCRdb table lists in-frame clones only, not all of them. V, J and clone size were drawn from that table, and D and trimming were deduced from the DNA. Counted here are about 160,000 clones, 79% occurring once; the ten biggest clones make up around 8%. This TCR was sampled from a woman in her sixties or seventies with COVID-19, enrolled during active disease. Sequencing was performed on peripheral blood.

The CDR3 DNA reads TGTGCCAGCAAAGTGGGACAGGGGTCCTACGAGCAGTACTTC. Its protein is CASKVGQGSYEQYF. This chain joins TRBV28 and TRBJ2-7; 10 nucleotides agree with TRBD1. V lost 7 bases and J lost 1; bases outside the gene matches: 4. The CDR3 is 14 residues long. Germline-derived CDR1 and CDR2 are MDHEN and SYDVKM.